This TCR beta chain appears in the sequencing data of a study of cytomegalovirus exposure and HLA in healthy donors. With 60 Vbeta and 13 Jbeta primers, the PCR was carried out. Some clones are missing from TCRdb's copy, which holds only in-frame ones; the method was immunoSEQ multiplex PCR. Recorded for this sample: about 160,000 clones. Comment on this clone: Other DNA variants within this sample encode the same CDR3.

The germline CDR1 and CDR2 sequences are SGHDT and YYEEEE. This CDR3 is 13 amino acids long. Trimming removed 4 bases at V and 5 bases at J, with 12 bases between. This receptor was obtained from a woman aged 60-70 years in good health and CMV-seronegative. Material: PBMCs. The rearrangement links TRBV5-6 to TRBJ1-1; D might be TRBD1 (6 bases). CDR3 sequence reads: CASSIGGATEAFF. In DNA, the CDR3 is TGTGCCAGCAGCATTGGGGGGGCGACTGAAGCTTTCTTT.